Below, one T cell receptor (beta chain) is given with its context. It has no known antigen specificity. Per-base quality was not reported, and no clone a single base away is much larger than it. These data are taken from a study of T cell responses to AZD1222 COVID-19 vaccine (dated by TCRdb to about 2021). For context, the study as a whole: Because spike-specific TCR depth and breadth did not differ between the two schedules, AZD1222 recipients who got a second dose at roughly 4 weeks were pooled with those who got a second dose at roughly 12 weeks. TCR sequencing covered some 250 trial participants: 207 given two doses of AZD1222 and 26 given two doses of MenACWY control vaccine. Trial participants were enrolled by age into subgroups of 18-55, 56-69 and 70-plus years, and around 150, 29 and 61 TCR-sequenced participants, respectively, were included in these subgroups.

This specimen's time point label, per the study, means: baseline before first vaccination. Vaccinee samples were obtained from the UK trials COV001 and COV002, which included a single-blind randomized controlled phase 2/3 trial of AZD1222 (ChAdOx1 nCoV-19) in healthy adults. For TCRbeta chain sequencing, PBMC samples were collected from trial participants at day 0 and at day 28 after the second dose. The CDR3 regions of human TCRbeta chains were subjected to immunosequencing. The paper's processing steps were these. TCRs in the repertoires were matched against a reference library of SARS-CoV-2-specific TCRs that had been generated with the MIRA antigen-specificity platform. Breadth meant the fraction of unique TCRs that were SARS-CoV-2-associated, whereas depth meant the fraction of total T cells that were SARS-CoV-2-associated. Using the MIRA data, every spike-specific TCR was mapped to the spike region that the TCR reacted to and assigned to either a CD4 or a CD8 class. Log10-transformed breadth and depth values were compared by one-way ANOVA with Sidak's multiple comparisons tests. Not all clones reach the TCRdb copy of this immuneACCESS table, which keeps in-frame sequences only. Checked studies attribute under half of the gap to unresolved V genes and leave the rest unexplained. The V and J calls and clone size come from that table; D and trimming were worked out from the DNA. A total of about 92,000 clones appear in this sample, approximately 84% of them only once. Together, the top ten hold about a tenth of the sample.

Overall study outcomes, separate from this receptor: CD4 TCRs associated with the vaccine covered the entire spike protein, and the dominant responses were in regions 160-218 and 743-854. Most participants were white British and females outnumbered males, and the authors suggested that clonal diversity may have been underestimated. After two AZD1222 doses, spike-specific TCR breadth and depth were significantly higher than at day 0 and than in MenACWY recipients. Nearly half of unique spike-specific TCRs reportedly recognized epitopes outside regions mutated in the B.1.351 and B.1.1.7 variants. The 56-69-year group was small, and its depth increase did not reach significance, likely because of low power. Only five or six AZD1222 recipients were SARS-CoV-2 seropositive at baseline, limiting conclusions about previously exposed vaccinees. No day 14 peak-response samples were available, so repertoires were characterized only after the peak T cell response.

CDR1 and CDR2 are drawn from the germline V gene: SGHTA, FQGNSA. Spanning cysteine to phenylalanine, the CDR3 consists of 14 amino acids. Kept here is only the CDR3 DNA, which spans 42 bases and is read in frame from base 1. V sheds 6 bases and J sheds 1 base, leaving 10 bases between their ends. The material sequenced was peripheral blood, taken on day 0 of AZD1222 vaccination. The chain employs TRBV7-2 and TRBJ2-1; the D match is possibly TRBD1 or TRBD2, with 6 bases aligned in each. This TCR derives from an adult in good health. The CDR3 region reads CASRGGGSYNEQFF. The nucleotides are TGTGCCAGCAGGGGGGGCGGGTCCTACAATGAGCAGTTCTTC.